The next 27 T cell receptor beta chains were all read from a single sample in a study of blood T cell repertoires in COVID-19. Sequenced by immunoSEQ multiplex PCR; TCRdb stores in-frame clones only, minus some. Among over 150,000 clones listed, roughly 84% were seen once. The sample consisted of peripheral blood. The receptors were gathered from a woman of 80 years or more with active or convalescent COVID-19.

The chain has TRBV10-2 and TRBJ2-3; D is possibly TRBD2 (5 bases). The germline gives CDR1 WSHSY, CDR2 SAAADI. The CDR3 runs 15 residues. The V end lost 7 bases, the J end lost 2 bases, and 16 bases lay between the germline ends. In DNA form, the CDR3 reads TGCGCCAGCACCGATGAGGGTGGCCCCACAGATACGCAGTATTTT. This codes for CASTDEGGPTDTQYF.

V is TRBV7-9 and J is TRBJ2-7; TRBD2 might be the D (5 bases). The germline CDR1 and CDR2 sequences are SEHNR and FQNEAQ (reference sequence). The ends were cut back, 1 base at V and 1 base at J, with 5 bases in the middle. The CDR3 loop spans 13 amino acids. CDR3 DNA: TGTGCCAGCAGCTTAGGACTATCCTACGAGCAGTACTTC. Residues: CASSLGLSYEQYF.

This chain joins TRBV5-1 and TRBJ2-7, with TRBD1 as a possible D gene (6 bases). CDR3 length equals 15 residues. V shed 3 bases and J shed 3 bases, with 16 bases lying between them. The germline CDR1 and CDR2 sequences are SGHRS and YFSETQ. CDR3 sequence (DNA): TGCGCCAGCAGCTCTCCCCGGGACACCATCTACGAGCAGTACTTC. As protein: CASSSPRDTIYEQYF.

This clone was seen a single time. This sequence joins TRBV7-8 and TRBJ2-1; TRBD2 agrees at 7 bases. The germline V gene encodes CDR1 SGHVS and CDR2 FQNEAQ. The CDR3 runs to 17 residues. V dropped 1 base and J dropped 0; count of bases not matched to a gene: 6. The DNA of the CDR3 is TGTGCCAGCAGCTTAGGCAGCGGGATTAGCTCCTACAATGAGCAGTTCTTC. As protein: CASSLGSGISSYNEQFF.

The chain recombines TRBV14 with TRBJ2-1; 10 bases line up with TRBD2. The trim removed 4 bases at V and 9 bases at J, leaving 9 bases unmatched. The germline V gene encodes CDR1 SGHDN and CDR2 FVKESK. This CDR3 is 15 amino acids long. The CDR3 sequence: CASSPLAGELGEQFF. The CDR3, as DNA: TGTGCCAGCAGCCCCCTAGCGGGAGAACTCGGTGAGCAGTTCTTC.

V gene TRBV11-2 combines with J gene TRBJ1-2; TRBD1 agrees at 7 bases. The CDR3 runs 12 residues. Trimming cost V 5 bases and J 3 bases; bases outside gene matches: 0. Looked up from germline, CDR1 is SGHAT and CDR2 is FQNNGV. The CDR3 bases are TGTGCCAGCAGCCAGGGGGACTATGGCTACACCTTC. Protein sequence: CASSQGDYGYTF.

The chain links TRBV5-1 to TRBJ2-7, with 11 nucleotides matching TRBD2. Germline V gene sequence: CDR1 SGHRS, CDR2 YFSETQ. This CDR3 region has 15 residues. Trimming took 0 bases from V and 7 from J; bases not matched to a gene: 6. The CDR3 DNA reads as TGCGCCAGCAGCTTGGCACTAGCGGGAGTTACTGAGCAGTACTTC. Its translation: CASSLALAGVTEQYF.

Concerning this clone itself: One end of the junction fails to match germline, which may point to a read error. This CDR3 is also generated by other DNA sequences in the sample. The chain employs TRBV2 and TRBJ2-1, with a weak D call TRBD2 (6 bases). The germline V gene encodes CDR1 SNHLY and CDR2 FYNNEI. This CDR3 has 14 residues. CDR3 protein: CASKFAGLYNEQFF. The CDR3 DNA follows: TGTGCTAGCAAGTTTGCGGGGCTCTACAATGAGCAGTTCTTC.

This chain links TRBV5-6 with TRBJ2-7, with TRBD2 matching 11 bases. The CDR3 loop spans 16 amino acids. V was clipped by 3 bases and J by 4 bases; unmatched bases: 9. The V gene's germline CDR1 is SGHDT and CDR2 YYEEEE. The CDR3 spells CASSSGIAGGPYEQYF. Here the CDR3 DNA reads TGTGCCAGCAGCTCGGGGATAGCGGGAGGGCCTTACGAGCAGTACTTC.

The gene calls are TRBV19 and TRBJ2-1, with a possible D match to TRBD2 (5 bases). Between the trimmed V and J ends, which lost 3 bases and 8 bases, there was a span of 23 bases. The CDR3 is 17 residues long. The V gene's germline CDR1 is LNHDA and CDR2 SQIVND (reference sequence). The CDR3 region has the DNA TGTGCCAGTAGTATCCTCTCAGGCGGTTCGGGGAGAGATGAGCAGTTCTTC. This codes for CASSILSGGSGRDEQFF.

This chain uses TRBV5-4 with TRBJ2-4; the D gene is possibly TRBD2 (5 bases). The V end was cut by 4 bases, the J end by 1 base, with 15 bases between. The CDR3 loop spans 16 amino acids. Germline loops: CDR1 SGHNT, CDR2 YYREEE (reference sequence). CDR3 DNA sequence: TGTGCCAGCAGCGGGCCCATCGGCGGGGCCAAAAACATTCAGTACTTC. This sequence encodes CASSGPIGGAKNIQYF.

This clone has a single count. J is TRBJ2-3 and V is TRBV9, with D perhaps matching TRBD1 (6 bases). The CDR3 is 15 residues long. Germline V lookup: CDR1 SGDLS, CDR2 YYNGEE. Trimming left V 1 base short and J 5 bases short, with 14 bases between. Written as DNA, the CDR3 is TGTGCCAGCAGCGTACCCCCAGGGGCTGGAGATACGCAGTATTTT. Translating gives CASSVPPGAGDTQYF.

The rearrangement uses TRBV7-3 and TRBJ1-3; perhaps TRBD1 as D (6 bases). This CDR3 has 16 residues. The V end lost 0 bases, the J end lost 4 bases, and 13 bases lay between the germline ends. The germline V gene encodes CDR1 SGHTA and CDR2 FQGTGA. The CDR3 protein is CASSLTSPGVGNTIYF. In DNA, the CDR3 is TGTGCCAGCAGCTTAACGTCTCCAGGGGTCGGAAACACCATATATTTT.

This sequence joins TRBV5-1 and TRBJ2-7, with TRBD1 identical over 9 bases. The CDR3 extends over 14 amino acids. The V gene's germline CDR1 is SGHRS and CDR2 YFSETQ. The V and J ends lost 4 bases and 7 bases, in that order; junction bases with no gene match: 9. The CDR3 reads CASSLRDRAAEQYF. CDR3 sequence (DNA): TGCGCCAGCAGCCTAAGGGACAGGGCGGCTGAGCAGTACTTC.

The rearrangement joins TRBV30 to TRBJ2-5; TRBD2 agrees at 11 bases. This CDR3 is 15 amino acids long. With V trimmed by 0 bases and J by 3 bases, 3 bases remained unmatched. CDR1 is GTSNPN, CDR2 SVGIG, per germline (reference sequence). The DNA for the CDR3 is TGTGCCTGGAGTGTGGGACTAGCGGATGAAGAGACCCAGTACTTC. Protein product: CAWSVGLADEETQYF. Supplemented by reference TRBV30 and TRBJ2-5, the full variable domain reads SQTIHQWPATLVQPVGSPLSLECTVEGTSNPNLYWYRQAAGRGLQLLFYSVGIGQISSEVPQNLSASRPQDRQFILSSKKLLLSDSGFYLCAWSVGLADEETQYFGPGTRLLVL.

The chain couples TRBV28 to TRBJ2-5; D is uncertain. The CDR3 extends over 14 amino acids. Trimming cost V 2 bases and J 1 base, with 8 bases left between them. Per germline, CDR1 MDHEN and CDR2 SYDVKM. For the CDR3, the DNA is TGTGCCAGCAGTTTAGGGCAAGTCCAAGAGACCCAGTACTTC. This encodes CASSLGQVQETQYF.

The chain joins TRBV10-1 to TRBJ2-5; D might be TRBD1 (6 bases). This CDR3 spans 13 amino acids. CDR1 and CDR2 from the germline V gene are WNHNN and SYGVQD (reference sequence). Trimming cost V 5 bases and J 1 base, with 8 bases left between them. This CDR3 is CASSRGSQETQYF. The CDR3 coding sequence is TGCGCCAGCAGTAGGGGGAGCCAAGAGACCCAGTACTTC.

The chain employs TRBV19 and TRBJ1-3; no clear D. Germline V CDR1 and CDR2: LNHDA, SQIVND (reference sequence). Trimming pared 5 bases from V and 0 bases from J, leaving 8 bases between. CDR3 size: 14 residues. CDR3 bases: TGTGCCAGTAGTTCCCGGGACTCTGGAAACACCATATATTTT. It specifies CASSSRDSGNTIYF.

The gene calls are TRBV19 and TRBJ2-1, with D possibly matching TRBD1 (5 bases). The V and J ends lost 3 bases and 2 bases respectively, with 23 bases between them. CDR1 is LNHDA and CDR2 is SQIVND in the germline V gene (reference sequence). This CDR3 has 19 amino acids. The CDR3 sequence is CASSIGTPDSRQPYNEQFF. CDR3 DNA sequence: TGTGCCAGTAGTATCGGAACACCCGACTCGCGACAGCCCTACAATGAGCAGTTCTTC. The complete variable domain, with remaining parts taken from reference TRBV19 and TRBJ2-1, reads DGGITQSPKYLFRKEGQNVTLSCEQNLNHDAMYWYRQDPGQGLRLIYYSQIVNDFQKGDIAEGYSVSREKKESFPLTVTSAQKNPTAFYLCASSIGTPDSRQPYNEQFFGPGTRLTVL.

The DNA of the CDR3 is TGTGCCAGTAGATCTAGCGGGAGACAAGAGACCCAGTACTTC. The encoded protein is CASRSSGRQETQYF. This sequence joins TRBV19 and TRBJ2-5; 10 bases agree with TRBD2. Germline V gives CDR1 LNHDA, CDR2 SQIVND (reference sequence). CDR3 size: 14 residues. Trimming cost V 6 bases and J 2 bases; bases outside gene matches: 3.

In this sample, this clone turned up once. V is TRBV12-3 or TRBV12-4 and J is TRBJ2-2; D might be TRBD1 (7 bases). With 6 bases removed from V and 6 bases from J, the gap between germline ends came to 11 bases. The CDR3 totals 13 residues. DNA for the CDR3: TGTGCCAGCAGGGCAGGGGGGCCCGGGGAGCTGTTTTTT. Translating it yields CASRAGGPGELFF.

The rearrangement uses TRBV2 and TRBJ2-1, with a weak D call TRBD1 (5 bases). Germline values: CDR1 SNHLY, CDR2 FYNNEI. The CDR3 sequence is 15 residues long. V gave up 4 bases and J gave up 3 bases, with 13 bases separating them. CDR3 coding DNA: TGTGCCAGCAGTGCGACAGCGAGCTTCTACAATGAGCAGTTCTTC. Protein product: CASSATASFYNEQFF.

The gene calls are TRBV4-1 and TRBJ2-4; 12 bases are shared with TRBD2. The trim removed 3 bases at V and 7 bases at J, leaving 13 bases unmatched. The CDR3 contains 18 residues. Germline-derived CDR1 and CDR2 are MGHRA and YSYEKL. CDR3 bases: TGCGCCAGCAGCCATTACCCGGGACTAGCGGGTAAGTGGAACATTCAGTACTTC. This gives the protein CASSHYPGLAGKWNIQYF.

This chain uses TRBV30 with TRBJ2-7; TRBD2 agrees at 11 bases. The length of the CDR3 is 13 residues. From germline, CDR1 is GTSNPN and CDR2 SVGIG (reference sequence). V trimming: 5 bases; J trimming: 3 bases; junction bases outside the gene matches: 3. CDR3 loop: CAWETSGIYEQYF. The CDR3 DNA reads TGTGCCTGGGAGACTAGCGGGATCTACGAGCAGTACTTC.

The chain recombines TRBV7-9 with TRBJ1-2, with TRBD1 identical over 8 bases. After removal of 5 bases from V and 1 base from J, the junction contained 6 bases not matched to a gene. The germline CDR1 and CDR2 sequences are SEHNR and FQNEAQ (reference sequence). The CDR3 runs to 15 residues. DNA for the CDR3: TGTGCCAGCAGCCAACAGGGGGGGATTAACTATGGCTACACCTTC. Its protein is CASSQQGGINYGYTF.

This clone was detected a few times. V is TRBV6-6 and J is TRBJ2-1, with TRBD2 identical over 7 bases. The CDR3 is made up of 15 amino acids. CDR1 and CDR2 from the germline V gene are MNHNY and SVGAGI (reference sequence). V dropped 0 bases and J dropped 8; count of bases not matched to a gene: 7. CDR3 region: CASSYSYREADEQFF. As DNA, the CDR3 is TGTGCCAGCAGTTACTCGTACCGGGAGGCTGATGAGCAGTTCTTC.

The J gene is TRBJ2-3, the V gene TRBV5-1; D possibly corresponds to TRBD2 (6 bases). The CDR3 has 14 amino acids. Germline V gene data show CDR1 as SGHRS and CDR2 as YFSETQ. The germline V and J ends were trimmed by 0 bases and 4 bases, with 9 bases remaining between them. CDR3 DNA sequence: TGCGCCAGCAGCTTGGGCGGGAACGCAGATACGCAGTATTTT. Its protein product is CASSLGGNADTQYF.